The clone carrying this TCR beta chain was recorded a few times. The antigen is not known. CDR1 and CDR2 from the germline V gene are MNHNS and SASEGT. V dropped 0 bases and J dropped 6 bases, with 19 bases sitting between them. The CDR3 runs to 17 residues. As to treatment: oral pan-JAK inhibitor, 5-10 mg twice daily. Collected material from alopecia areata patients comprised lesional scalp punch biopsies and peripheral blood. Researchers picked out CD4+ and CD8+ T cells from PBMCs by sorting. Extraction of RNA preceded its reverse transcription into cDNA, which served as the sequencing template. TCRdb's table, derived via immunoSEQ multiplex PCR, lists solely in-frame clones and lacks some. The sample carries some 200,000 clones, 58% recorded once. The data were taken from a study of CD8+ T cells in alopecia areata. Overall study findings and caveats: There were also resident alphabeta T cells of normal skin sequenced in scalp samples.

This sequence originates from a human donor with alopecia areata. The rearrangement links TRBV6-1 to TRBJ2-3; D possibly corresponds to TRBD2 (5 bases). The sequences come from CD4+ T cells sorted from blood, collected at week 24, from a patient treated with tofacitinib. The CDR3 DNA sequence: TGTGCCAGCAGTGAAGCCCACGGTAGGCTAGCAAGGGATACGCAGTATTTT. Its translation: CASSEAHGRLARDTQYF.